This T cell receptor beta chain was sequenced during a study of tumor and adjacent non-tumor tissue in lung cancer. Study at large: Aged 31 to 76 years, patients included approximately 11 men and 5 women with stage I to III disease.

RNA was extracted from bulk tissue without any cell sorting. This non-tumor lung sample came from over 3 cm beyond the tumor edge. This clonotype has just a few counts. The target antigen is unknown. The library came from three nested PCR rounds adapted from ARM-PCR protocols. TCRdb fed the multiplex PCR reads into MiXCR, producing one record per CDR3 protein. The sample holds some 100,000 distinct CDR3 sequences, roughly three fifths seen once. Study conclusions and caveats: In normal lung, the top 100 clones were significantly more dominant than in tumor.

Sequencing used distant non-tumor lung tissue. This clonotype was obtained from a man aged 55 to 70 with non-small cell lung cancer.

The CDR3 coding sequence is TGTGCCAGCACCACCGGGACGGACACATATAGCAATCAGCCCCAGCATTTT. Amino acid sequence: CASTTGTDTYSNQPQHF. J is TRBJ1-5 and V is TRBV28; perhaps TRBD1 as D (5 bases). The CDR3 totals 17 residues. Germline-derived CDR1 and CDR2 are MDHEN and SYDVKM. Trimming took 7 bases from V and 0 from J, leaving 19 bases between them.